What follows are 20 T cell receptor beta chains derived from one specimen sequenced in a study of blood T cell repertoires in COVID-19. Sequenced by immunoSEQ multiplex PCR; TCRdb stores in-frame clones only, minus some. Among roughly 71,000 clones listed, approximately 87% were seen once. The sequencing input was peripheral blood. These receptors all stem from a woman of 80 years or more with acute or convalescent COVID-19.

This clone was recorded once. This sequence joins TRBV2 and TRBJ2-1, with TRBD2 as a possible D gene (6 bases). Trimming cost V 5 bases and J 6 bases, with 11 bases left between them. Germline-derived CDR1 and CDR2 are SNHLY and FYNNEI. The CDR3 has 13 amino acids. Here the CDR3 reads CASSPPGSNEQFF. In nucleotides, the CDR3 is TGTGCCAGCAGTCCCCCCGGGAGCAATGAGCAGTTCTTC.

This clone was seen only a few times. The chain employs TRBV30 and TRBJ1-6; D remains unclear. V was shortened by 7 bases and J by 9 bases, with 13 bases between the two germline ends. The CDR3 is 12 amino acids. Germline-derived CDR1 and CDR2 are GTSNPN and SVGIG (reference sequence). This chain's CDR3 is CALEFRGSPLHF. The CDR3, as DNA: TGTGCCTTGGAATTCCGGGGTTCACCCCTCCACTTT.

The rearrangement uses TRBV9 and TRBJ2-1; 11 bases line up with TRBD2. The CDR3 has 14 amino acids. Per germline, CDR1 SGDLS and CDR2 YYNGEE. Trimming cost V 3 bases and J 7 bases; bases outside gene matches: 3. The CDR3 DNA is TGTGCCAGCAGCGCGACTAGCGGGGTAAATGAGCAGTTCTTC. It translates to CASSATSGVNEQFF.

The V and J genes are TRBV5-4 and TRBJ2-1, with a possible D match to TRBD2 (7 bases). Germline loops: CDR1 SGHNT, CDR2 YYREEE (reference sequence). The V end was cut by 2 bases, the J end by 7 bases, with 16 bases between. The CDR3 extends over 15 amino acids. CDR3 sequence reads: CASSFAGATRNEQFF. Written as DNA, the CDR3 is TGTGCCAGCAGCTTTGCGGGGGCCACCAGGAATGAGCAGTTCTTC.

In its sample, this clone was seen once. V usage is TRBV6-5 and J usage is TRBJ2-2; TRBD1 aligns across 8 bases. Trimming at V came to 8 bases and at J to 5 bases, leaving 10 bases not matched to a gene. CDR3 length: 15 residues. The germline CDR1 and CDR2 sequences are MNHEY and SVGAGI. Written as DNA, the CDR3 is TGTGCCAGCCTCTTTAGGACAGGGAGGACCGGGGAGCTGTTTTTT. Protein product: CASLFRTGRTGELFF.

The chain employs TRBV3-1 (or the pseudogene TRBV3-2) and TRBJ1-1; D might be TRBD1 (5 bases). V was trimmed by 2 bases and J by 2 bases, leaving 9 bases between them. Germline-derived CDR1 and CDR2 are LGHDT and YNNKEL (reference sequence). There are 14 residues in the CDR3. CDR3 protein: CASSQRGLNTEAFF. CDR3 sequence (DNA): TGTGCCAGCAGCCAAAGGGGCCTAAACACTGAAGCTTTCTTT.

The chain couples TRBV12-3 or TRBV12-4 to TRBJ2-7; D is undetermined. This CDR3 contains 11 residues. Trimming shortened V by 5 bases and J by 4 bases, and 6 bases separated the two germline ends. The CDR3 here is CASSQNYEQYF. CDR3 in DNA: TGTGCCAGCAGTCAGAATTACGAGCAGTACTTC.

The V gene is TRBV14, the J gene TRBJ2-1; 7 bases are a match to TRBD1. The germline V gene encodes CDR1 SGHDN and CDR2 FVKESK. Trimming cost V 4 bases and J 10 bases; bases outside gene matches: 4. The CDR3 contains 12 residues. The CDR3 bases are TGTGCCAGCAGCCGAACAGGGGAAGAGCAGTTCTTC. It yields the protein CASSRTGEEQFF.

The chain uses TRBV5-1 and TRBJ1-2, with D perhaps matching TRBD1 (5 bases). Germline values: CDR1 SGHRS, CDR2 YFSETQ. V was trimmed by 0 bases and J by 1 base, leaving 16 bases between them. The CDR3 spans 17 residues. CDR3 residues: CASSLEGQAEINYGYTF. Written as DNA, the CDR3 is TGCGCCAGCAGCTTGGAGGGGCAGGCCGAAATTAACTATGGCTACACCTTC.

The sample holds a few counts of this clone. The J gene is TRBJ2-2, the V gene TRBV7-3; 12 bases map to TRBD2. The CDR3 spans 22 residues. Germline values: CDR1 SGHTA, CDR2 FQGTGA. V trimming: 5 bases; J trimming: 0 bases; junction bases outside the gene matches: 19. The CDR3 sequence is CASSPTVPGLAGWPPNTGELFF. The CDR3 nucleotides read TGTGCCAGCAGCCCGACTGTCCCCGGACTAGCGGGGTGGCCACCGAACACCGGGGAGCTGTTTTTT.

V usage is TRBV13 and J usage is TRBJ2-3, with 8 bases matching TRBD1. There are 18 residues in the CDR3. CDR1 is PRHDT, CDR2 FYEKMQ, per germline (reference sequence). Trimming cost V 5 bases and J 1 base; bases outside gene matches: 14. The CDR3 nucleotides read TGTGCCAGCAGCCCTCGCTTATCCAGGGGGCTTGGCACAGATACGCAGTATTTT. Amino acids: CASSPRLSRGLGTDTQYF.

The chain carries TRBV3-1 (or the pseudogene TRBV3-2) and TRBJ1-1; 7 bases are shared with TRBD1. The germline V gene encodes CDR1 LGHDT and CDR2 YNNKEL (reference sequence). The CDR3 contains 15 residues. The junction had 6 bases not matched to a gene; V was cut back by 2 bases and J by 3 bases. CDR3 residues: CASSQRAGGDTEAFF. CDR3 sequence (DNA): TGTGCCAGCAGCCAACGGGCAGGGGGTGACACTGAAGCTTTCTTT.

The chain links TRBV27 to TRBJ1-5; D uncertain. The germline gives CDR1 MNHEY, CDR2 SMNVEV (reference sequence). The CDR3 covers 15 residues. Trimming cost V 0 bases and J 4 bases, with 10 bases left between them. The CDR3 sequence is CASSLSYGGNQPQHF. As DNA, the CDR3 is TGTGCCAGCAGTTTATCTTACGGCGGTAATCAGCCCCAGCATTTT.

The V and J genes are TRBV7-9 and TRBJ1-1; 10 bases agree with TRBD1. Germline loops: CDR1 SEHNR, CDR2 FQNEAQ (reference sequence). V gave up 3 bases and J gave up 4 bases; unmatched junction bases: 8. The CDR3 covers 16 residues. CDR3 nucleotide sequence: TGTGCCAGCAGCTTGGACAGGGGGTCACCGCTCACTGAAGCTTTCTTT. Translating it yields CASSLDRGSPLTEAFF.

The chain is built from TRBV19 and TRBJ2-7, with 10 bases that match TRBD1. In germline, CDR1 is LNHDA, CDR2 SQIVND (reference sequence). The CDR3 totals 16 residues. The trim removed 6 bases at V and 5 bases at J, leaving 13 bases unmatched. The CDR3 protein is CASSLQRTGGIDEQYF. CDR3 sequence (DNA): TGTGCCAGTAGCCTTCAAAGGACAGGGGGGATAGACGAGCAGTACTTC.

The J gene is TRBJ1-2, the V gene TRBV10-2, with TRBD1 matching 7 bases. Germline V CDR1 and CDR2: WSHSY, SAAADI. CDR3 length equals 17 residues. The ends lost 6 bases at V and 3 bases at J; junction bases unmatched: 16. CDR3 sequence (DNA): TGCGCCAGCAGCCGAGACAGGGTCCAGGCGCCGGACTATGGCTACACCTTC. Translating gives CASSRDRVQAPDYGYTF.

The chain carries TRBV18 and TRBJ1-1; the D gene is possibly TRBD1 (5 bases). CDR1 and CDR2 from the germline V gene are KGHSH and LQKENI. The CDR3 length is 15 residues. Trimming took off 2 bases at V and 5 bases at J, with 15 bases between the two ends. CDR3 nucleotides: TGTGCCAGCTCACCAATGGGGGGTAGTAGTACTGAAGCTTTCTTT. Translated, it gives CASSPMGGSSTEAFF.

The rearrangement uses TRBV4-2 and TRBJ1-2, with D unclear. CDR3 length: 16 residues. CDR1 is LGHNA, CDR2 YNFKEQ, per germline. V was pared by 0 bases and J by 0 bases, with 11 bases between. CDR3 coding DNA: TGTGCCAGCAGCCAAGATCTCACCGAGTCTAACTATGGCTACACCTTC. Its protein is CASSQDLTESNYGYTF.

The rearrangement uses TRBV4-1 and TRBJ2-4; D is unclear. Per the germline V gene, CDR1 is MGHRA and CDR2 is YSYEKL. The CDR3 consists of 13 residues. V was clipped by 0 bases and J by 9 bases, with 9 bases between them. CDR3: CASSQDLVSIQYF. DNA of the CDR3: TGCGCCAGCAGCCAAGATCTCGTTTCCATTCAGTACTTC.

This rearrangement joins TRBV19 to TRBJ1-5; 11 nucleotides agree with TRBD1. V was pared by 0 bases and J by 9 bases, with 7 bases of the junction left unmatched. Looked up from germline, CDR1 is LNHDA and CDR2 is SQIVND (reference sequence). This CDR3 contains 16 residues. Here the CDR3 reads CASSIDGGTGGRPQHF. The CDR3 DNA is TGTGCCAGTAGTATAGACGGGGGGACAGGGGGGCGGCCCCAGCATTTT.